The 9 T cell receptor beta chains listed next were all sequenced from one sample in a study of T cells in narcolepsy. Method: immunoSEQ multiplex PCR; TCRdb's copy keeps in-frame clones and lacks some. Altogether under 35,000 clones are present, about 87% being singletons, with the ten largest covering more than 0.75%. The sequenced sample consisted of memory (CD45RA-) CD4+ T cells from blood. The receptor set was obtained from a human donor in good health.

The chain joins TRBV2 to TRBJ1-6; 7 nucleotides align to TRBD1. With 7 bases clipped from V and 7 bases from J, the junction kept 4 bases outside the gene matches. This CDR3 has 13 amino acids. The germline V gene has CDR1 SNHLY and CDR2 FYNNEI. The CDR3 DNA sequence: TGTGCCAGCATGGTCAGGGGGAATTCACCCCTCCACTTT. Protein sequence: CASMVRGNSPLHF.

The J gene is TRBJ1-6, the V gene TRBV9, with TRBD1 matching 7 bases. Germline V CDR1 and CDR2: SGDLS, YYNGEE. J was trimmed by 5 bases and V by 3 bases; bases with no gene match: 2. This CDR3 contains 14 residues. CDR3 in amino acids: CASSATGDNSPLHF. CDR3 in DNA: TGTGCCAGCAGCGCCACAGGGGATAATTCACCCCTCCACTTT.

The genes are TRBV19 and TRBJ1-1; 12 nucleotides align to TRBD1. After removal of 4 bases from V and 0 bases from J, the junction contained 3 bases not matched to a gene. The length of the CDR3 is 16 residues. Germline lookup yields CDR1 LNHDA and CDR2 SQIVND (reference sequence). The CDR3 sequence is CASSTGTGGVNTEAFF. In DNA form, the CDR3 reads TGTGCCAGTAGTACAGGGACAGGGGGCGTGAACACTGAAGCTTTCTTT.

This chain uses TRBV5-5 with TRBJ2-2; a weak D match, TRBD1 (6 bases). Per germline, CDR1 SGHKS and CDR2 YYEKEE (reference sequence). The CDR3 loop spans 14 amino acids. Trimming removed 4 bases at V and 8 bases at J, with 15 bases between. CDR3 DNA: TGTGCCAGCAGCCTCCGGGACAAGAGGGGGGAGCTGTTTTTT. This sequence encodes CASSLRDKRGELFF.

This chain links TRBV18 with TRBJ2-4; D might be TRBD2 (7 bases). Trimming pared 1 base from V and 8 bases from J, leaving 15 bases between. Germline loops: CDR1 KGHSH, CDR2 LQKENI. CDR3 length: 15 residues. CDR3 protein: CASSPRRGAGDIQYF. For the CDR3, the DNA is TGTGCCAGCTCACCACGTCGGGGGGCTGGGGACATTCAGTACTTC.

The chain links TRBV5-6 to TRBJ1-1, with TRBD1 identical over 9 bases. The CDR3 has 13 residues. CDR1 SGHDT and CDR2 YYEEEE come from the germline V gene. V shed 5 bases, J shed 11 bases, and the junction held 10 bases outside the gene matches. The chain's CDR3 is CASSTYRGHAAFF. CDR3 coding DNA: TGTGCCAGCAGTACATACAGGGGGCACGCGGCTTTCTTT. Based on the CDR3 plus reference TRBV5-6 and TRBJ1-1, the full variable domain is DAGVTQSPTHLIKTRGQQVTLRCSPKSGHDTVSWYQQALGQGPQFIFQYYEEEERQRGNFPDRFSGHQFPNYSSELNVNALLLGDSALYLCASSTYRGHAAFFGQGTRLTVV.

Only one count was recorded for this clone. This sequence joins TRBV5-1 and TRBJ2-3, with 11 bases matching TRBD1. Trimming at V came to 4 bases and at J to 4 bases, leaving 5 bases not matched to a gene. Germline assignment: CDR1 SGHRS and CDR2 YFSETQ. The CDR3 totals 15 residues. CDR3 nucleotides: TGCGCCAGCAGCACTGGGACAGGGGGAGCAGATACGCAGTATTTT. It encodes CASSTGTGGADTQYF.

V and J are TRBV13 and TRBJ1-2; the D is unclear. CDR3 length: 14 residues. Trimming left V 2 bases short and J 0 bases short, with 7 bases between. Germline V CDR1 and CDR2: PRHDT, FYEKMQ (reference sequence). CDR3 sequence reads: CASSLTPPNYGYTF. CDR3 nucleotides: TGTGCCAGCAGCTTAACTCCTCCTAACTATGGCTACACCTTC.

This rearrangement joins TRBV28 to TRBJ1-4; 9 nucleotides match TRBD1. V shed 6 bases and J 5 bases; nucleotides not matched to a gene: 10. In germline, CDR1 is MDHEN, CDR2 SYDVKM. The CDR3 contains 16 residues. The CDR3 nucleotides read TGTGCCAGCAGCCGCACAGGGGGCTCATACAATGAAAAACTGTTTTTT. It specifies CASSRTGGSYNEKLFF.